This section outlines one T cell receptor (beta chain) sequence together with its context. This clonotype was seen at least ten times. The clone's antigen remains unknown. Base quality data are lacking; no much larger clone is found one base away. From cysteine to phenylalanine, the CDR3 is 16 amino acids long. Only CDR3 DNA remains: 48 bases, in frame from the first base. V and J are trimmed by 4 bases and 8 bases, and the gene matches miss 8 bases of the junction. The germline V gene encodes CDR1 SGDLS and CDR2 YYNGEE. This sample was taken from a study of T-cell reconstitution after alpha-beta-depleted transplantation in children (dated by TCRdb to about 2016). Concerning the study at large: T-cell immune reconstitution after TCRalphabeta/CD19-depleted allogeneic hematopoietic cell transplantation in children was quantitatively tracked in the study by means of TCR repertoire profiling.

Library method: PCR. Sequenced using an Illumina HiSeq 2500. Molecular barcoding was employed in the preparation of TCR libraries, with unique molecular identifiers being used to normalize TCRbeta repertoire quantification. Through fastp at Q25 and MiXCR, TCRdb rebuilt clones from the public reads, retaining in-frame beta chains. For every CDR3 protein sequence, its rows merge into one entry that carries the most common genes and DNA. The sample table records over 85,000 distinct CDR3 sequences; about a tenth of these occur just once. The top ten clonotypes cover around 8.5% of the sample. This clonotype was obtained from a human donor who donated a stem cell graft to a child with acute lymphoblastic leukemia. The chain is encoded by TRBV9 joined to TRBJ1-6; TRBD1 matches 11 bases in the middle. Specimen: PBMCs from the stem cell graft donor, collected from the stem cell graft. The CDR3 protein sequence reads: CASSPRTGGIDSPLHF. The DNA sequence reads TGTGCCAGCAGCCCACGGACAGGGGGCATCGATTCACCCCTCCACTTT.